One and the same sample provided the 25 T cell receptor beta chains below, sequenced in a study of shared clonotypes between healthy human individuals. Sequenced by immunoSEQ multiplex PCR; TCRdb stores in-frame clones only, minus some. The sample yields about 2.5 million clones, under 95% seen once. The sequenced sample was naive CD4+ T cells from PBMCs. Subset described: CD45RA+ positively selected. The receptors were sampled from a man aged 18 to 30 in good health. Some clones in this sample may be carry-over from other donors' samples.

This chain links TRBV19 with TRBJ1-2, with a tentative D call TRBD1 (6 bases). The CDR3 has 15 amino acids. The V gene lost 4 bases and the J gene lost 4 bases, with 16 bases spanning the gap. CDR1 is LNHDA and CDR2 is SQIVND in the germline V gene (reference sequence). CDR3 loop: CASSTTGWNVYGYTF. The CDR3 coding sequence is TGTGCCAGTAGTACAACAGGGTGGAACGTCTATGGCTACACCTTC. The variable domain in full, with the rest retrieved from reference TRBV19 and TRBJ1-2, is DGGITQSPKYLFRKEGQNVTLSCEQNLNHDAMYWYRQDPGQGLRLIYYSQIVNDFQKGDIAEGYSVSREKKESFPLTVTSAQKNPTAFYLCASSTTGWNVYGYTFGSGTRLTVV.

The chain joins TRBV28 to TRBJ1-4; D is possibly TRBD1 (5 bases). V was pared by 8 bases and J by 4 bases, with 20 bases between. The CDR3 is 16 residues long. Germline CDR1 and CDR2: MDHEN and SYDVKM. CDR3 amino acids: CASRLPPGRVNEKLFF. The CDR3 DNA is TGTGCCAGCCGCCTCCCCCCAGGGCGGGTTAATGAAAAACTGTTTTTT. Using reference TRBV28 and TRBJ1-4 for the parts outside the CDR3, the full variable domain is DVKVTQSSRYLVKRTGEKVFLECVQDMDHENMFWYRQDPGLGLRLIYFSYDVKMKEKGDIPEGYSVSREKKERFSLILESASTNQTSMYLCASRLPPGRVNEKLFFGSGTQLSVL.

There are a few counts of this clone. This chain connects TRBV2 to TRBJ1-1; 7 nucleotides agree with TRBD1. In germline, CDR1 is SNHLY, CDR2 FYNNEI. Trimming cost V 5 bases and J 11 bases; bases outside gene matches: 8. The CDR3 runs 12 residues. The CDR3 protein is CASSPTGVRAFF. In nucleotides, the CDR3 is TGTGCCAGCAGTCCTACAGGGGTAAGGGCTTTCTTT.

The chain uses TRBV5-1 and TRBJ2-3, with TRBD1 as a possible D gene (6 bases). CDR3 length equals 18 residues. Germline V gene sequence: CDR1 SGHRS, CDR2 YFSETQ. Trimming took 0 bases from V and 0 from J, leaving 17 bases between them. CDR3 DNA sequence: TGCGCCAGCAGCTTGGCCTGGCGGAGCCAGGGGAGCACAGATACGCAGTATTTT. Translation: CASSLAWRSQGSTDTQYF.

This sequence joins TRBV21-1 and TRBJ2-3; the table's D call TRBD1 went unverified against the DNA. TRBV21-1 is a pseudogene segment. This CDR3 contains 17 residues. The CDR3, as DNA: TGTGCCAGCAGCAAAGCAACCGGACAGGGTTTGACAGATACGCAGTATTTT. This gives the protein CASSKATGQGLTDTQYF.

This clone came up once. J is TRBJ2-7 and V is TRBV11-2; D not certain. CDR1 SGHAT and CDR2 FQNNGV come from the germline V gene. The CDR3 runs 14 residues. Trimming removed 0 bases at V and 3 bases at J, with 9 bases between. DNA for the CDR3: TGTGCCAGCAGCTTAGAATTTGAGGACTACGAGCAGTACTTC. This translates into CASSLEFEDYEQYF.

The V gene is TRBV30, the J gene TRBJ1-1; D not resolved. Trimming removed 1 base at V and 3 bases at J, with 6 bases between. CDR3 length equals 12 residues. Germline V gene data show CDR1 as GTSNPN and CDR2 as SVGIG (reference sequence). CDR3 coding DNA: TGTGCCTGGAGTGGGCAACACACTGAAGCTTTCTTT. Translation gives CAWSGQHTEAFF.

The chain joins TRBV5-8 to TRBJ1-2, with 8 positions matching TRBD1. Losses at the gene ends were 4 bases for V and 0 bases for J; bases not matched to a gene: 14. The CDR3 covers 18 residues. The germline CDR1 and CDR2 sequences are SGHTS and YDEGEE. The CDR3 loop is CASSRLRDRRLPNYGYTF. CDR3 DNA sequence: TGTGCCAGCAGCCGACTCAGGGACAGGCGCCTTCCTAACTATGGCTACACCTTC.

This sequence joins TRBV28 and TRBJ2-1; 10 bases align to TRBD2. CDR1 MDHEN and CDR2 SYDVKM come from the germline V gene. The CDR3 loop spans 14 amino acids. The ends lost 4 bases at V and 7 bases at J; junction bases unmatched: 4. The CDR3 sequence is CASSSSGSRNEQFF. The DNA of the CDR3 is TGTGCCAGCAGTTCTAGCGGGAGTAGGAATGAGCAGTTCTTC.

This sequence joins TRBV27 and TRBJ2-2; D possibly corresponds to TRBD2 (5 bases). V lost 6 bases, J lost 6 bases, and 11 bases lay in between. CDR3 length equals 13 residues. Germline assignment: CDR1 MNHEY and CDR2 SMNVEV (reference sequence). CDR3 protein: CASRRGLAGELFF. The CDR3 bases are TGTGCCAGCAGACGAGGACTGGCCGGGGAGCTGTTTTTT.

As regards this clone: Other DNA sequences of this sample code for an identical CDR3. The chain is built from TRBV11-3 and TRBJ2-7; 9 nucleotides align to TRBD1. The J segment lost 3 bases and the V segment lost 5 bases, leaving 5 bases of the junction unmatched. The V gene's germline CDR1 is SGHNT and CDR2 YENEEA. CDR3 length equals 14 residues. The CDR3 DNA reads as TGTGCCAGCAGCCCCGGGACAGGGCGCTACGAGCAGTACTTC. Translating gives CASSPGTGRYEQYF.

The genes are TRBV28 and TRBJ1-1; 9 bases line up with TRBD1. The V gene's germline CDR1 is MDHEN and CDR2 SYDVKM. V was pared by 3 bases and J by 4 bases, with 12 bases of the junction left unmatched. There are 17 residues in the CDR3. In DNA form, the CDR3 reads TGTGCCAGCAGTTTCCTCCCGGGACAGGGACCGAGCACTGAAGCTTTCTTT. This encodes CASSFLPGQGPSTEAFF. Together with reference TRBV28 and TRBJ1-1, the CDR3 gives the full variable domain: DVKVTQSSRYLVKRTGEKVFLECVQDMDHENMFWYRQDPGLGLRLIYFSYDVKMKEKGDIPEGYSVSREKKERFSLILESASTNQTSMYLCASSFLPGQGPSTEAFFGQGTRLTVV.

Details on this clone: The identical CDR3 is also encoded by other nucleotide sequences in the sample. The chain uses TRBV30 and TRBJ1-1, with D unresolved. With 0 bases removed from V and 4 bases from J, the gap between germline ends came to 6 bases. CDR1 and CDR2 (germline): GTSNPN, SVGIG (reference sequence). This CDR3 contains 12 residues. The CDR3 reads CAWSVEGTEAFF. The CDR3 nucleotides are TGTGCCTGGAGTGTAGAGGGCACTGAAGCTTTCTTT.

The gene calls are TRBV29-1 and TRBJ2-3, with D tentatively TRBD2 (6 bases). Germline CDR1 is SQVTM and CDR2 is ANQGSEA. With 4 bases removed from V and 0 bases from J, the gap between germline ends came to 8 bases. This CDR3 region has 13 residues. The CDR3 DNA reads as TGCAGCGTTGGGAGCGGGAGCACAGATACGCAGTATTTT. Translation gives CSVGSGSTDTQYF.

In DNA form, the CDR3 reads TGTGCCAGCAGCCCCACCATAACTTTAGCGGGAGAAGAGACCCAGTACTTC. Translating it yields CASSPTITLAGEETQYF. This chain links TRBV5-4 with TRBJ2-5; TRBD2 aligns across 9 bases. The length of the CDR3 is 17 residues. Germline V CDR1 and CDR2: SGHNT, YYREEE (reference sequence). The V segment lost 4 bases and the J segment 3 bases; nucleotides outside the gene matches: 13.

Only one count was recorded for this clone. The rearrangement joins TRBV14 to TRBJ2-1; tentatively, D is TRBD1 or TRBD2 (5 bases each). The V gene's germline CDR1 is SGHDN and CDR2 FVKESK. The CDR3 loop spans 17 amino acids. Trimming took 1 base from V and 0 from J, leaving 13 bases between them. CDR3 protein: CASSQGFGTGSYNEQFF. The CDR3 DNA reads TGTGCCAGCAGCCAAGGCTTCGGGACGGGCTCCTACAATGAGCAGTTCTTC.

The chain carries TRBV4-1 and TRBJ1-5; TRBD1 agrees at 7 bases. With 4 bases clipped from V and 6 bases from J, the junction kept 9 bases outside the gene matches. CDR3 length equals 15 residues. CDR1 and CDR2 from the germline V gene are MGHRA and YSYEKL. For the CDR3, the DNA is TGCGCCAGCAGCCGGATAGACAGGGTCGGTCAGCCCCAGCATTTT. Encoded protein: CASSRIDRVGQPQHF.

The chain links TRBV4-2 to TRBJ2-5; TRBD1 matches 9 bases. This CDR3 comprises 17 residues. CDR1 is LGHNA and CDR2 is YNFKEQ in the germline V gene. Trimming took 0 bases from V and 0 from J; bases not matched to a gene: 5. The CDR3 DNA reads TGTGCCAGCAGCCAAGAGGGACAGGGTCCGTACCAAGAGACCCAGTACTTC. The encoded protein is CASSQEGQGPYQETQYF.

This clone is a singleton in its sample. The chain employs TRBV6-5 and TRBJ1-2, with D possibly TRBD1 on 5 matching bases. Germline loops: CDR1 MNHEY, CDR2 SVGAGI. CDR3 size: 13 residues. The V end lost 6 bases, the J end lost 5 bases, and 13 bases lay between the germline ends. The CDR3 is CASSPQKGYGYTF. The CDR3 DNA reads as TGTGCCAGCAGCCCTCAGAAGGGGTATGGCTACACCTTC.

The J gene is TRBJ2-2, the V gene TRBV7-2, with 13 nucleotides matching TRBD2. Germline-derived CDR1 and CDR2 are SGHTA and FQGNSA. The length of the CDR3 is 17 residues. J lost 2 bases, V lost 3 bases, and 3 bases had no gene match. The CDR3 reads CASSFRTSGSNTGELFF. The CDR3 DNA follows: TGTGCCAGCAGCTTTCGGACTAGCGGGAGTAACACCGGGGAGCTGTTTTTT.

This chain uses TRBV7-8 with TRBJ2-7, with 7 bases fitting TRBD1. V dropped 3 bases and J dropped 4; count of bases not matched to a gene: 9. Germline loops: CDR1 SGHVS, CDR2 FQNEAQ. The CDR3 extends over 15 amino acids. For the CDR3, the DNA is TGTGCCAGCAGCTTTGGGTTATCCAGGGGGTACGAGCAGTACTTC. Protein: CASSFGLSRGYEQYF.

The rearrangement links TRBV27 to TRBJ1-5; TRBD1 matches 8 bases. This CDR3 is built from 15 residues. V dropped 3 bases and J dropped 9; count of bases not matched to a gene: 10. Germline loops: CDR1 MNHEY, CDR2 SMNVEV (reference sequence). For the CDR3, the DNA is TGTGCCAGCAGTTTTACCGGGACAGGTCGGCGGCCCCAGCATTTT. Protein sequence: CASSFTGTGRRPQHF.

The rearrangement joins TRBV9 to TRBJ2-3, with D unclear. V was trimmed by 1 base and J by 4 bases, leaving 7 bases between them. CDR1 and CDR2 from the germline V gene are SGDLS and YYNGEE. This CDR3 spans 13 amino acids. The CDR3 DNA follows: TGTGCCAGCAGCGTACTCGGAGCAGATACGCAGTATTTT. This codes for CASSVLGADTQYF. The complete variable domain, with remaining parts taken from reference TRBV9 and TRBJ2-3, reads DSGVTQTPKHLITATGQRVTLRCSPRSGDLSVYWYQQSLDQGLQFLIQYYNGEERAKGNILERFSAQQFPDLHSELNLSSLELGDSALYFCASSVLGADTQYFGPGTRLTVL.

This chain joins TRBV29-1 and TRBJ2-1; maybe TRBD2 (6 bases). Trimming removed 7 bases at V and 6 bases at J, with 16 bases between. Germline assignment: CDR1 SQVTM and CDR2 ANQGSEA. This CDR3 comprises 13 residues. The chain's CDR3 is CSAWRAQGNEQFF. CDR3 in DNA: TGCAGCGCTTGGAGGGCCCAAGGCAATGAGCAGTTCTTC.

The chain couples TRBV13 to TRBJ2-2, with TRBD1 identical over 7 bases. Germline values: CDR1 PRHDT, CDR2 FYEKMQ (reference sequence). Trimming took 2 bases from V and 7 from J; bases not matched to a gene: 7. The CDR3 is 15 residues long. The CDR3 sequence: CASSLSDRANGELFF. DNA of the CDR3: TGTGCCAGCAGCTTATCTGACAGGGCGAACGGGGAGCTGTTTTTT.